The source of this TCR beta chain is a study of blood T cell repertoires in COVID-19 (dated by TCRdb to 2019 to 2021). Turning to the overall study: Samples covering the acute and convalescent phases of COVID-19 were provided by collaborators in the United States, Italy and Spain. The prospective study material was composed of cDNA or gDNA derived from T cells, B-cell-depleted T cells, or PBMCs. Deeply sampled blood TCRbeta repertoires from subjects exposed to, actively infected with, or recovered from COVID-19 were included in the dataset. A freely available public database, intended as a resource for researchers studying the immune response to SARS-CoV-2, is where the repertoires were released. Samples were obtained from the ongoing ImmuneRACE study (first 160 participants) and from roughly 1,300 subjects provided by 6 global collaborators. Nearly every sample came with metadata listing a de-identified subject ID, COVID-19 status, age in years and sex. Where available, HLA class I and class II types were taken from metadata supplied by the sample provider and were not determined by assay-based typing. The investigation overall reported the following: The quantity of clinical and demographic metadata differed by source and by participant and was supplied without curation.

After removal of 4 bases from V and 5 bases from J, the junction retains 9 bases not matched to a gene. Measured from the cysteine to the phenylalanine, the CDR3 is 18 residues long. Only CDR3 DNA is held: 54 bases, read in frame from base 1. Taken from the germline V gene, the CDR1 and CDR2 loops are SGHAT and FQNNGV. For this clone: Its binding antigen is unknown. Within one base of it there is no much larger clone, and no base qualities were kept.

Samples from volunteer blood donors who had recovered from COVID-19 were contributed by a second Seattle source. The collaborating institutions used their own protocols to collect whole blood in K2EDTA tubes. For TCRbeta analysis, collaborators shipped samples as frozen whole blood, isolated PBMCs, or DNA extracted from either of those sample types. TCRbeta CDR3 regions were amplified from genomic DNA by means of the immunoSEQ Assay, a bias-controlled multiplex PCR. On the authors' methods: The number of nucleated cells in each sample was estimated by amplification of reference gene primers within the assay. Sequence reads were collapsed and filtered to measure the absolute abundance of every unique TCRbeta CDR3 rearrangement. For each sample, productive Simpson clonality was calculated as the square root of Simpson's diversity index across productive rearrangements. The clones in this table, taken by TCRdb from immuneACCESS, are in-frame only. Not every clone is retained; where verified, under half of the shortfall comes from an unresolved V gene, and the cause of the rest is unknown. V and J calls plus clone size are reproduced from that table; the DNA served to infer D and trimming. This sample has about 340,000 clones in its table, and under 95% of those were observed once. Of the sample, roughly 3.5% falls within the top ten clones.

Source material: peripheral blood. The TCR comes from a woman between 18 and 29 years old who had recovered from COVID-19. The chain employs TRBV11-2 and TRBJ2-2, with TRBD2 identical over 14 junction bases. CDR3 region: CASSSRTSGRPGTGELFF. The nucleotide sequence reads TGTGCCAGCAGCTCCCGGACTAGCGGGAGGCCAGGGACCGGGGAGCTGTTTTTT.